This TCR beta chain was recorded in a study of blood T cell repertoires in COVID-19. The Seattle patients joined while their infection was active and were tracked longitudinally afterward. TCRdb's table, derived via immunoSEQ multiplex PCR, lists solely in-frame clones and lacks some. The sample consists of 200,000 to 250,000 clones, about 83% of them appearing once. Sequencing used peripheral blood. This clonotype was sampled from a woman older than 75 with COVID-19, enrolled during active disease.

CDR3 sequence (DNA): TGTGCCAGCTCGGGGAACACCGGGGAGCTGTTTTTT. Its protein product is CASSGNTGELFF. V usage is TRBV3-1 (or the pseudogene TRBV3-2) and J usage is TRBJ2-2, with no clear D. Germline loops: CDR1 LGHDT, CDR2 YNNKEL (reference sequence). Deletions cut 8 bases from V and 1 base from J, with 5 bases between. This CDR3 has 12 amino acids.